Shown below are 17 T cell receptor beta chains from a single sample sequenced in a study of T cells in Graves' hyperthyroidism and ophthalmopathy. What was amplified from RNA transcripts were TCR beta CDR3 regions. The TCR CDR3 was amplified in a first-round RT-PCR using the HTBI primer set. TCRdb re-called the multiplex PCR reads through MiXCR, storing one row per CDR3 protein. Here the sample spans under 350,000 distinct CDR3 sequences, around 13% being singletons. The sample taken for sequencing was blood. All receptors derive from a woman aged 40 to 50 with Graves' ophthalmopathy.

As for this clonotype: This may be a read error, as it is one base from a much larger clone. The J gene is TRBJ2-3, the V gene TRBV7-9, with unresolved D. Trimming left V 1 base short and J 1 base short, with 6 bases between. Germline loops: CDR1 SEHNR, CDR2 FQNEAQ (reference sequence). The CDR3 consists of 14 residues. This CDR3 reads CASSLEVGTDTQYF. The CDR3, as DNA: TGTGCCAGCAGCTTAGAAGTGGGCACAGATACGCAGTATTTT.

J is TRBJ1-5 and V is TRBV19; D perhaps matches TRBD1 (5 bases). Germline lookup yields CDR1 LNHDA and CDR2 SQIVND (reference sequence). Trimming took 7 bases from V and 7 from J, leaving 17 bases between them. This CDR3 has 14 amino acids. DNA for the CDR3: TGTGCCAGTAACCTAGACAGCGGGTACCAGCCCCAGCATTTT. Its protein product is CASNLDSGYQPQHF.

This clonotype was seen repeatedly, ten times or more. The V gene is TRBV7-9, the J gene TRBJ2-1; perhaps TRBD2 as D (6 bases). With 1 base removed from V and 13 bases from J, the gap between germline ends came to 14 bases. The CDR3 totals 13 residues. CDR1 is SEHNR, CDR2 FQNEAQ, per germline (reference sequence). The CDR3 is CASSLGGRDDQFF. CDR3 DNA: TGTGCCAGCAGCTTAGGCGGGCGGGACGATCAGTTCTTC.

This clonotype was found a few times. The V gene is TRBV7-2, the J gene TRBJ2-6; the D gene is possibly TRBD2 (6 bases). The CDR3 totals 16 residues. Germline-derived CDR1 and CDR2 are SGHTA and FQGNSA. Trimming pared 1 base from V and 2 bases from J, leaving 9 bases between. CDR3 nucleotides: TGTGCCAGCAGCTTAGACGCGGGGACTGGGGCCAACGTCCTGACTTTC. Translating it yields CASSLDAGTGANVLTF.

This clonotype was counted many times. For the CDR3, the DNA is TGTGCCAGCACCGCACAGGGGTATGTCCAAGAGACCCAGTACTTC. This translates into CASTAQGYVQETQYF. This chain uses TRBV2 with TRBJ2-5; TRBD1 aligns across 7 bases. CDR1 and CDR2 from the germline V gene are SNHLY and FYNNEI. This CDR3 has 15 amino acids. The trim removed 7 bases at V and 1 base at J, leaving 9 bases unmatched.

The sample holds many counts of this clonotype. The chain has TRBV12-5 and TRBJ2-3, with D possibly being TRBD2 (6 bases). V shed 6 bases and J shed 2 bases, with 12 bases lying between them. From germline, CDR1 is LGHNT and CDR2 FRNRAP. The CDR3 totals 14 residues. CDR3 amino acids: CASGLRGYTDTQYF. CDR3 sequence (DNA): TGTGCTAGTGGACTGCGGGGATACACAGATACGCAGTATTTT.

This clonotype was detected many times. J is TRBJ2-3 and V is TRBV19; D may match TRBD1 or TRBD2 (5 bases each). From germline, CDR1 is LNHDA and CDR2 SQIVND (reference sequence). V was cut by 10 bases and J by 6 bases, with 14 bases left in between. The CDR3 spans 12 residues. The DNA for the CDR3 is TGTGCCACCCGAGGGACGGCGGATACGCAGTATTTT. Protein product: CATRGTADTQYF.

About this clonotype itself: This may be a read error, as it is one base from a much larger clone. The rearrangement links TRBV7-9 to TRBJ1-5; D is possibly TRBD1 (5 bases). The CDR3 covers 15 residues. The V end lost 3 bases, the J end lost 1 base, and 10 bases lay between the germline ends. Germline values: CDR1 SEHNR, CDR2 FQNEAQ (reference sequence). For the CDR3, the DNA is TGTGCCAGCAGCTTTTCTCAGGGAAGCAATCAGCCCCAGCATTTT. This encodes CASSFSQGSNQPQHF.

This clonotype was counted many times. The V gene is TRBV12-3 or TRBV12-4, the J gene TRBJ2-7; 8 bases fit TRBD1. CDR3 size: 13 residues. The V segment lost 6 bases and the J segment 2 bases; nucleotides outside the gene matches: 3. The CDR3 reads CASRRTGPYEQYF. In nucleotides, the CDR3 is TGTGCCAGCAGACGGACAGGGCCCTACGAGCAGTACTTC.

This clonotype was counted a few times. This chain connects TRBV6-1 to TRBJ2-5; D remains ambiguous. Germline V gene sequence: CDR1 MNHNS, CDR2 SASEGT. Trimming removed 6 bases from V and 1 base from J, with 12 bases in between. This CDR3 is built from 14 residues. The CDR3 nucleotides read TGTGCCAGCAGCAAAACCTACACCCAAGAGACCCAGTACTTC. Its protein is CASSKTYTQETQYF.

This clonotype was seen ten or more times. This chain links TRBV2 with TRBJ1-5; D call uncertain. The CDR3 runs to 16 residues. From germline, CDR1 is SNHLY and CDR2 FYNNEI. V dropped 7 bases and J dropped 2 bases, with 18 bases sitting between them. DNA for the CDR3: TGTGCCAGCAAGCGACCCGACGATTGGGGCAATCAGCCCCAGCATTTT. Residues: CASKRPDDWGNQPQHF.

This clonotype was recorded many times. J is TRBJ2-1 and V is TRBV29-1; 9 bases are shared with TRBD1. The V gene end was trimmed by 4 bases and the J gene end by 7 bases; junction bases not matched to a gene: 5. CDR1 SQVTM and CDR2 ANQGSEA come from the germline V gene. This CDR3 has 13 residues. The CDR3 protein is CSVVGQGRNEQFF. For the CDR3, the DNA is TGCAGCGTTGTAGGACAGGGGAGGAATGAGCAGTTCTTC.

Ten or more counts support this clonotype. The chain couples TRBV2 to TRBJ1-2; tentatively, D is TRBD1 (6 bases). Trimming cost V 7 bases and J 4 bases, with 10 bases left between them. Per the germline V gene, CDR1 is SNHLY and CDR2 is FYNNEI. The CDR3 extends over 12 amino acids. Written as DNA, the CDR3 is TGTGCCAGCACAGGGGAAGGCTATGGCTACACCTTC. Translating gives CASTGEGYGYTF. The variable domain in full, with the rest retrieved from reference TRBV2 and TRBJ1-2, is EPEVTQTPSHQVTQMGQEVILRCVPISNHLYFYWYRQILGQKVEFLVSFYNNEISEKSEIFDDQFSVERPDGSNFTLKIRSTKLEDSAMYFCASTGEGYGYTFGSGTRLTVV.

This clonotype has just a few counts. J is TRBJ1-3 and V is TRBV7-9; the D gene is possibly TRBD1 (6 bases). The CDR3 has 16 amino acids. Trimming took 5 bases from V and 4 from J, leaving 18 bases between them. CDR1 and CDR2 (germline): SEHNR, FQNEAQ (reference sequence). The CDR3 spells CASSPPRGPGGNTIYF. The CDR3 nucleotides read TGTGCCAGCAGCCCACCCCGGGGGCCGGGAGGAAACACCATATATTTT.

This clonotype has ten or more counts. J is TRBJ2-1 and V is TRBV27; 8 nucleotides agree with TRBD2. CDR3 length: 16 amino acids. Germline CDR1 reads MNHEY; CDR2 reads SMNVEV (reference sequence). The trim removed 5 bases at V and 0 bases at J, leaving 6 bases unmatched. The CDR3 spells CASSRGGLNSYNEQFF. DNA of the CDR3: TGTGCCAGCAGTCGCGGGGGGCTGAACTCCTACAATGAGCAGTTCTTC.

This clonotype was observed a handful of times. The chain recombines TRBV2 with TRBJ2-7; TRBD1 aligns across 7 bases. This CDR3 has 14 amino acids. V shed 5 bases, J shed 2 bases, and the junction held 6 bases outside the gene matches. Germline CDR1 is SNHLY and CDR2 is FYNNEI. The CDR3 reads CASSSEGATYEQYF. In DNA, the CDR3 is TGTGCCAGCAGTTCAGAGGGGGCCACCTACGAGCAGTACTTC. Using reference TRBV2 and TRBJ2-7 for the parts outside the CDR3, the full variable domain is EPEVTQTPSHQVTQMGQEVILRCVPISNHLYFYWYRQILGQKVEFLVSFYNNEISEKSEIFDDQFSVERPDGSNFTLKIRSTKLEDSAMYFCASSSEGATYEQYFGPGTRLTVT.

At least ten counts were recorded for this clonotype. The V gene is TRBV7-9, the J gene TRBJ1-2; D gene ambiguous. This CDR3 contains 11 residues. Germline CDR1 SEHNR, CDR2 FQNEAQ (reference sequence). V was shortened by 2 bases and J by 13 bases, with 11 bases between the two germline ends. CDR3 protein: CASSLSGVSTF. The CDR3 nucleotides read TGTGCCAGCAGCTTAAGCGGGGTCAGCACCTTC.